Below, 30 T cell receptor beta chains from the same sample are listed, as sequenced in a study of identical twins. TCRdb redid the calling of the 5' RACE reads with MiXCR, one entry per CDR3 protein. The sample carries 510,000 or so distinct CDR3 sequences, 12% to 15% recorded once. These sequences were also reported in another study, on yellow fever vaccine responses in identical twins.

Source material: CD4+ T cells sorted from blood. These receptors all come from a woman under 30 in good health.

This chain joins TRBV7-9 and TRBJ1-1; TRBD1 is a possible D gene (5 bases). Trimming took off 5 bases at V and 7 bases at J, with 17 bases between the two ends. The V gene's germline CDR1 is SEHNR and CDR2 FQNEAQ (reference sequence). The CDR3 spans 14 residues. CDR3 sequence (DNA): TGTGCCAGCAGCCGAGAGGGGTCGCATAATGAAGCTTTCTTT. This codes for CASSREGSHNEAFF.

The sample holds a few counts of this clonotype. The chain combines TRBV20-1 with TRBJ2-3, with a possible D match to TRBD2 (5 bases). The CDR3 totals 15 residues. CDR1 is DFQATT and CDR2 is SNEGSKA in the germline V gene (reference sequence). V was cut by 0 bases and J by 2 bases, with 12 bases left in between. CDR3 sequence: CSARDSGKHTDTQYF. The CDR3 nucleotides are TGCAGTGCTAGAGATTCCGGGAAACACACAGATACGCAGTATTTT.

The chain joins TRBV18 to TRBJ2-1, with 12 nucleotides matching TRBD2. V gave up 3 bases and J gave up 4 bases; unmatched junction bases: 4. The CDR3 runs to 16 residues. Germline V CDR1 and CDR2: KGHSH, LQKENI. CDR3 DNA: TGTGCCAGCTCACCGGCTAGCGGGGGGGTTTACAATGAGCAGTTCTTC. Its protein is CASSPASGGVYNEQFF. Filled out from reference TRBV18 and TRBJ2-1, the complete variable domain reads NAGVMQNPRHLVRRRGQEARLRCSPMKGHSHVYWYRQLPEEGLKFMVYLQKENIIDESGMPKERFSAEFPKEGPSILRIQQVVRGDSAAYFCASSPASGGVYNEQFFGPGTRLTVL.

This clonotype was counted only a few times. V gene TRBV10-3 combines with J gene TRBJ2-1; 8 nucleotides align to TRBD2. V trimming: 10 bases; J trimming: 4 bases; junction bases outside the gene matches: 9. This CDR3 is built from 14 residues. Per the germline V gene, CDR1 is ENHRY and CDR2 is SYGVKD. Here the CDR3 DNA reads TGTGCCACAATAACGGGACTAGAGTACAATGAGCAGTTCTTC. It is translated as CATITGLEYNEQFF.

There are a few counts of this clonotype. The V call is TRBV20-1, the J call TRBJ2-2; 7 bases are shared with TRBD1. The CDR3 covers 15 residues. The ends lost 3 bases at V and 7 bases at J; junction bases unmatched: 11. Germline lookup yields CDR1 DFQATT and CDR2 SNEGSKA (reference sequence). The chain's CDR3 is CSARTTGLLGGELFF. The DNA for the CDR3 is TGCAGTGCTAGGACGACAGGGTTGTTGGGCGGGGAGCTGTTTTTT.

This chain connects TRBV12-3 or TRBV12-4 to TRBJ1-1, with D tentatively TRBD1 (6 bases). V lost 2 bases and J 3 bases, leaving 10 bases between the germline ends. CDR3 length: 14 residues. The CDR3 here is CASSLTGPYTEAFF. The CDR3, as DNA: TGTGCCAGCAGTTTAACAGGGCCCTACACTGAAGCTTTCTTT.

Only a few counts were recorded for this clonotype. This chain uses TRBV25-1 with TRBJ1-1; D gene ambiguous. The CDR3 is 14 amino acids. V gave up 1 base and J gave up 5 bases, with 11 bases separating them. Germline values: CDR1 MGHDK, CDR2 SYGVNS. The CDR3 DNA follows: TGTGCCAGCAGTGAATCTTCGAGGGTTACTGAAGCTTTCTTT. The encoded protein is CASSESSRVTEAFF.

This clonotype was found a few times. The V call is TRBV5-1, the J call TRBJ1-1; D is undetermined. V shed 2 bases and J shed 1 base, with 6 bases lying between them. There are 13 residues in the CDR3. Germline V gene lookup returns CDR1 SGHRS and CDR2 YFSETQ. CDR3 in amino acids: CASSFTSNTEAFF. The CDR3 DNA reads TGCGCCAGCAGCTTCACATCGAACACTGAAGCTTTCTTT.

This clonotype was picked up a small number of times. The chain is built from TRBV12-3 or TRBV12-4 and TRBJ1-3, with D possibly being TRBD1 (5 bases). This CDR3 spans 13 amino acids. V was shortened by 8 bases and J by 4 bases, with 12 bases between the two germline ends. In DNA, the CDR3 is TGTGCCAGCGACGCAGGGAACGGAAACACCATATATTTT. It encodes CASDAGNGNTIYF.

V and J are TRBV20-1 and TRBJ2-1; weak D call: TRBD2 (5 bases). The CDR3 sequence is 14 residues long. Germline CDR1 DFQATT, CDR2 SNEGSKA (reference sequence). V was shortened by 3 bases and J by 3 bases, with 12 bases between the two germline ends. CDR3 in amino acids: CSASSPGNYNEQFF. CDR3 nucleotide sequence: TGCAGTGCTAGTTCACCGGGAAACTACAATGAGCAGTTCTTC.

The rearrangement uses TRBV3-1 and TRBJ1-2, with D hard to call. Germline CDR1 is LGHDT and CDR2 is YNNKEL (reference sequence). Trimming removed 4 bases at V and 7 bases at J, with 10 bases between. The CDR3 consists of 12 residues. The CDR3 here is CASSPDRAGYTF. CDR3 bases: TGTGCCAGCAGCCCAGATCGGGCTGGCTACACCTTC.

This clonotype was picked up a small number of times. The chain employs TRBV20-1 and TRBJ1-1, with D possibly matching TRBD1 (6 bases). V lost 2 bases and J lost 4, with 17 bases in between. CDR1 and CDR2 (germline): DFQATT, SNEGSKA (reference sequence). The CDR3 runs 15 residues. The chain's CDR3 is CSARIRFRGGTEAFF. CDR3 in DNA: TGCAGTGCTAGAATAAGGTTCAGGGGTGGCACTGAAGCTTTCTTT.

This clonotype was seen a few times. The chain combines TRBV24-1 with TRBJ2-3; 10 bases align to TRBD2. Germline CDR1 KGHDR, CDR2 SFDVKD. There are 17 residues in the CDR3. V was clipped by 3 bases and J by 2 bases; unmatched bases: 7. CDR3 residues: CATSDPNGLADTDTQYF. CDR3 sequence (DNA): TGTGCCACCAGTGATCCGAACGGACTAGCGGACACAGATACGCAGTATTTT.

The chain is built from TRBV5-1 and TRBJ2-1, with a tentative D call TRBD1 (6 bases). Germline values: CDR1 SGHRS, CDR2 YFSETQ. The length of the CDR3 is 14 residues. With 5 bases removed from V and 0 bases from J, the gap between germline ends came to 9 bases. CDR3 amino acids: CASRGANSYNEQFF. In DNA, the CDR3 is TGCGCCAGCAGGGGGGCTAACTCCTACAATGAGCAGTTCTTC.

Ten or more counts support this clonotype. The chain combines TRBV12-3 or TRBV12-4 with TRBJ2-7, with TRBD1 matching over 9 bases. V lost 7 bases and J lost 7; bases outside the gene matches: 23. The CDR3 is 18 amino acids. The CDR3 here is CASILKGLGTGSMREQYV. CDR3 coding DNA: TGTGCCAGCATCCTTAAGGGGCTCGGGACAGGGTCTATGAGGGAGCAGTACGTC.

This chain joins TRBV2 and TRBJ2-7, with D possibly TRBD1 on 6 matching bases. The CDR3 is made up of 15 amino acids. V lost 4 bases, J lost 2 bases, and 15 bases lay in between. Germline loops: CDR1 SNHLY, CDR2 FYNNEI. CDR3 in amino acids: CASSAQGTATYEQYF. CDR3 nucleotides: TGTGCCAGCAGTGCACAGGGAACAGCTACCTACGAGCAGTACTTC. The whole variable domain, remainder taken from reference TRBV2 and TRBJ2-7, is EPEVTQTPSHQVTQMGQEVILRCVPISNHLYFYWYRQILGQKVEFLVSFYNNEISEKSEIFDDQFSVERPDGSNFTLKIRSTKLEDSAMYFCASSAQGTATYEQYFGPGTRLTVT.

The rearrangement links TRBV5-1 to TRBJ2-4; 9 positions agree with TRBD1. The CDR3 covers 17 residues. V was pared by 3 bases and J by 8 bases, with 15 bases of the junction left unmatched. The germline V gene has CDR1 SGHRS and CDR2 YFSETQ. This CDR3 reads CASSYGQGTGFLDIQYF. The CDR3 DNA follows: TGCGCCAGCAGCTATGGACAGGGGACAGGGTTTCTGGACATTCAGTACTTC.

The CDR3 DNA sequence: TGCGCCACCAGGATGGGACTGGGCTACAATGAGCAGTTCTTC. This gives the protein CATRMGLGYNEQFF. J is TRBJ2-1 and V is TRBV5-1, with D tentatively TRBD2 (6 bases). Per germline, CDR1 SGHRS and CDR2 YFSETQ. This CDR3 comprises 14 residues. V was cut by 9 bases and J by 3 bases, with 16 bases left in between.

This clonotype was seen ten or more times. J is TRBJ1-1 and V is TRBV12-3 or TRBV12-4; D is perhaps TRBD1 (5 bases). Trimming left V 6 bases short and J 4 bases short, with 12 bases between. CDR3 length: 13 amino acids. Here the CDR3 DNA reads TGTGCCAGCAGGCGGAAGCAGGGCACTGAAGCTTTCTTT. Protein product: CASRRKQGTEAFF.

This clonotype was detected ten times or more. The CDR3, as DNA: TGCAGCGTTGCCTCGCAGGGGGCAGCCTACGAGCAGTACTTC. Amino acids: CSVASQGAAYEQYF. The V gene is TRBV29-1, the J gene TRBJ2-7; 8 bases are a match to TRBD1. The CDR3 length is 14 residues. Germline assignment: CDR1 SQVTM and CDR2 ANQGSEA. The junction had 7 bases not matched to a gene; V was cut back by 4 bases and J by 2 bases.

The sample holds a few counts of this clonotype. This chain uses TRBV7-8 with TRBJ2-7; 12 bases line up with TRBD2. The CDR3 consists of 16 residues. The germline CDR1 and CDR2 sequences are SGHVS and FQNEAQ. Germline trimming cut 5 bases from V and 0 bases from J; bases unmatched to any gene: 5. The CDR3 region is CASSQPGLAGSYEQYV. The CDR3 DNA reads as TGTGCCAGCAGCCAACCGGGACTAGCGGGCTCCTACGAGCAGTACGTC.

This rearrangement joins TRBV7-9 to TRBJ1-1; weak D call: TRBD1 (5 bases). Trimming cost V 3 bases and J 2 bases, with 10 bases left between them. This CDR3 has 14 residues. The germline gives CDR1 SEHNR, CDR2 FQNEAQ (reference sequence). CDR3 amino acids: CASSFRGENTEAFF. In nucleotides, the CDR3 is TGTGCCAGCAGCTTTCGGGGGGAAAACACTGAAGCTTTCTTT. Together with reference TRBV7-9 and TRBJ1-1, the CDR3 gives the full variable domain: DTGVSQNPRHKITKRGQNVTFRCDPISEHNRLYWYRQTLGQGPEFLTYFQNEAQLEKSRLLSDRFSAERPKGSFSTLEIQRTEQGDSAMYLCASSFRGENTEAFFGQGTRLTVV.

This clonotype was picked up a small number of times. The rearrangement joins TRBV5-1 to TRBJ2-5; D is perhaps TRBD2 (5 bases). The V end lost 2 bases, the J end lost 2 bases, and 10 bases lay between the germline ends. The CDR3 spans 14 residues. The germline V gene has CDR1 SGHRS and CDR2 YFSETQ. In DNA form, the CDR3 reads TGCGCCAGCAGCTTTACGGGGTATCAAGAGACCCAGTACTTC. Protein sequence: CASSFTGYQETQYF.

This chain connects TRBV5-8 to TRBJ2-2; TRBD1 matches 9 bases. V was pared by 1 base and J by 5 bases, with 6 bases of the junction left unmatched. Germline V CDR1 and CDR2: SGHTS, YDEGEE. The CDR3 spans 16 residues. The CDR3 DNA reads as TGTGCCAGCAGCTTGTTTACCGGGACAGGGACCGGGGAGCTGTTTTTT. Protein sequence: CASSLFTGTGTGELFF.

The chain carries TRBV5-1 and TRBJ2-1, with 9 positions matching TRBD2. The CDR3 spans 19 residues. J was trimmed by 2 bases and V by 7 bases; bases with no gene match: 19. Germline CDR1 SGHRS, CDR2 YFSETQ. CDR3 nucleotides: TGCGCCAGCTCATGGCTTATTGTTCGGAGACTAGCGGCCTACAATGAGCAGTTCTTC. Translating gives CASSWLIVRRLAAYNEQFF.

A few counts support this clonotype. The gene calls are TRBV12-3 or TRBV12-4 and TRBJ2-4; TRBD2 agrees at 13 bases. CDR3 length: 20 residues. J was trimmed by 0 bases and V by 3 bases; bases with no gene match: 11. The CDR3 DNA is TGTGCCAGCAGTTTCAGTGCCGGGACTAGCGGGGCACTAGCCAAAAACATTCAGTACTTC. It yields the protein CASSFSAGTSGALAKNIQYF.

This clonotype occurred a few times. This sequence joins TRBV20-1 and TRBJ2-1; a possible D gene is TRBD1 (5 bases). V dropped 3 bases and J dropped 2 bases, with 14 bases sitting between them. CDR3 length equals 15 residues. In germline, CDR1 is DFQATT, CDR2 SNEGSKA (reference sequence). The CDR3 DNA is TGCAGTGCTAGCGGCCGGCAGGGCCCCTACAATGAGCAGTTCTTC. Its translation: CSASGRQGPYNEQFF.

This clonotype has a handful of counts. Here the CDR3 DNA reads TGCGCCAGCAGCCCAGGATGGGGGGGGTACAATGAGCAGTTCTTC. Residues: CASSPGWGGYNEQFF. The V and J genes are TRBV4-1 and TRBJ2-1, with 7 nucleotides matching TRBD2. J lost 4 bases, V lost 4 bases, and 7 bases had no gene match. The germline gives CDR1 MGHRA, CDR2 YSYEKL. This CDR3 is built from 15 residues.

The chain combines TRBV3-1 with TRBJ1-4; D remains unclear. The CDR3 is 15 amino acids. V was clipped by 2 bases and J by 3 bases, with 10 bases between them. Germline CDR1 LGHDT, CDR2 YNNKEL (reference sequence). The CDR3 DNA is TGTGCCAGCAGCCAATCGAGGGTCCCTAATGAAAAACTGTTTTTT. This sequence encodes CASSQSRVPNEKLFF.

This clonotype has a handful of counts. The gene calls are TRBV29-1 and TRBJ2-3; weak D call: TRBD2 (6 bases). Germline V gives CDR1 SQVTM, CDR2 ANQGSEA. V was cut by 4 bases and J by 6 bases, with 17 bases left in between. The CDR3 runs to 14 residues. The CDR3 coding sequence is TGCAGCGTTGTTCCGGACTATTCATCCGATACGCAGTATTTT. Translating it yields CSVVPDYSSDTQYF.